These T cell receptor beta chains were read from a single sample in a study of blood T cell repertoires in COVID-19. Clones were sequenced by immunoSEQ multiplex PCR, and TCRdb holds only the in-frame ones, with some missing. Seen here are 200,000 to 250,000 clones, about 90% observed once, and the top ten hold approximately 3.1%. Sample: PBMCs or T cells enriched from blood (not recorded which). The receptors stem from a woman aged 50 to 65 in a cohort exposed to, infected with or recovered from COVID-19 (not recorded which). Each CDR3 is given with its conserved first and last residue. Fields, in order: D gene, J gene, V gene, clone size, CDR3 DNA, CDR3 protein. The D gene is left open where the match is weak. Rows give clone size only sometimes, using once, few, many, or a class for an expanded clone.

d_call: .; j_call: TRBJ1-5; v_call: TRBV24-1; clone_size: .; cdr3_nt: TGTGCCACCAGTGATTTAACATCAAGTCAGCCCCAGCATTTT; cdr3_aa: CATSDLTSSQPQHF
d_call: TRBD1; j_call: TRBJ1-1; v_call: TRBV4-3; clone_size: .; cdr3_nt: TGCGCCAGCAGCCAAGATAAGGCAGGGGGCACTGAAGCTTTCTTT; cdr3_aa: CASSQDKAGGTEAFF
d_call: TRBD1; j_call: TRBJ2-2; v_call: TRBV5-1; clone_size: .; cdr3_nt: TGCGCCAGCAGCGGAACAGGGGGGAACACCGGGGAGCTGTTTTTT; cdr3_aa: CASSGTGGNTGELFF
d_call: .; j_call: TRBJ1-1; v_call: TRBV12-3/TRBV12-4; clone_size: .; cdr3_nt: TGTGCCAGCAGTTTATCGGGGGCTGAAGCTTTCTTT; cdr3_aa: CASSLSGAEAFF
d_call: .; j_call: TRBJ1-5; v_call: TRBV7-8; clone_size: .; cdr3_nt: TGTGCCAGCAGCCTCCTACAGGGCCAGCCCCAGCATTTT; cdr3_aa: CASSLLQGQPQHF
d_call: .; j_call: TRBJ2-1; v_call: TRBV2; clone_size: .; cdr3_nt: TGTGCCAGCATTGTGCCTAGCGCGGCCGCCTACAATGAGCAGTTCTTC; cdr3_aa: CASIVPSAAAYNEQFF
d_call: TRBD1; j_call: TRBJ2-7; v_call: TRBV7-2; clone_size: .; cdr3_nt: TGTGCCAGCAGCTGGGACAGGGTGTCCTACGAGCAGTACTTC; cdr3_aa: CASSWDRVSYEQYF
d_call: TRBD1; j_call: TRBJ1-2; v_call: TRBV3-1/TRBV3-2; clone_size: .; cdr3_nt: TGTGCCAGCAGCCAAGGGGGACAGGGGGCGAACGGCTACACCTTC; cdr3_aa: CASSQGGQGANGYTF
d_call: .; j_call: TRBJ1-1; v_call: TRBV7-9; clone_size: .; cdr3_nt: TGTGCCATCTTCACAGGGTACCCCGCGGGGAACACTGAAGCTTTCTTT; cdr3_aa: CAIFTGYPAGNTEAFF
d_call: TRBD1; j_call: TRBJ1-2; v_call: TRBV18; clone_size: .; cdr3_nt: TGTGCCAGCTCACCAGTACAGGGGCTCTATGGCTACACCTTC; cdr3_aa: CASSPVQGLYGYTF
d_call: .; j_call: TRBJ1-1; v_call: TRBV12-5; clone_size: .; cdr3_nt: TGTGCTAGTGGTTTGGCTACTTCGGGGAACACTGAAGCTTTCTTT; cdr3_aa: CASGLATSGNTEAFF
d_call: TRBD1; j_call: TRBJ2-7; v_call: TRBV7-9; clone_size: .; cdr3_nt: TGTGCCAGCAGGGGGACAGGGGAATACGAGCAGTACTTC; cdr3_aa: CASRGTGEYEQYF
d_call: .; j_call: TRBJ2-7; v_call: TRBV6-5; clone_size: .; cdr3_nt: TGTGCCAGCAGTTACTCGCAGGCCTACTCCTACGAGCAGTACTTC; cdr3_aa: CASSYSQAYSYEQYF
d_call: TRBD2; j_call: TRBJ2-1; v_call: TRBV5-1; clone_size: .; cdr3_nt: TGCGCCAGCAGCAAAGAGCGGGGGGGCCTCTATGAGCAGTTCTTC; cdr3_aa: CASSKERGGLYEQFF
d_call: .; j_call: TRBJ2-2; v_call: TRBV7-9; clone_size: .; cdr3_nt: TGTGCCAGCAGCTCTCCCGCAGGGACCGGGGAGCTGTTTTTT; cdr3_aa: CASSSPAGTGELFF
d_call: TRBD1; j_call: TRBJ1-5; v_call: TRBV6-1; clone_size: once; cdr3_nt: TGTGCCAGCAGTGAAGTCGACAGGGGGCATCAGCCCCAGCATTTT; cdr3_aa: CASSEVDRGHQPQHF
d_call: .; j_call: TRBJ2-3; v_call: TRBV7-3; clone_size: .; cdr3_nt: TGTGCCAGCAGCTTTACAGGCCCTACAGATACGCAGTATTTT; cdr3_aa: CASSFTGPTDTQYF
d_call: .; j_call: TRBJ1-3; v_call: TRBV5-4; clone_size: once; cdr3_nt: TGTGCCAGCAGCTTTCCGGGAGGAAACACCATATATTTT; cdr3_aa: CASSFPGGNTIYF
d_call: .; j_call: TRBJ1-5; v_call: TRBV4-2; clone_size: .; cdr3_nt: TGTGCCAGCAGCCAAGCGGGCGGGTCGGGCAATCAGCCCCAGCATTTT; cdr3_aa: CASSQAGGSGNQPQHF
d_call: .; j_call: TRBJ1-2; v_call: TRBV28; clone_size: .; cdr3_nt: TGTGCCAGCAGTTTACAGTCCGGGGGCTACACCTTC; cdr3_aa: CASSLQSGGYTF
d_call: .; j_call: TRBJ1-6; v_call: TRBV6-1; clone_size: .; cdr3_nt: TGTGCCAGCAGTGACGACTCTGTCGACTATAATTCACCCCTCCACTTT; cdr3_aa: CASSDDSVDYNSPLHF
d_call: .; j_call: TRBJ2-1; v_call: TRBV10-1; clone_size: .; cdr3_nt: TGCGCCAGCAGTGAGAGGGGCCAGGAGTTCTTC; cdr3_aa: CASSERGQEFF
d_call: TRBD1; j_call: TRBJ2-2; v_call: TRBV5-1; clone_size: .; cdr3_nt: TGCGCCAGCAGCTTTCTAATGGTGACAGGGGGTATGACCGGGGAGCTGTTTTTT; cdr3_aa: CASSFLMVTGGMTGELFF
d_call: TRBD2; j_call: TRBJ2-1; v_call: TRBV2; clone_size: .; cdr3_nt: TGTGCCAGCAGTGAAGGTAGCGGGGGGGCCAATGAGCAGTTCTTC; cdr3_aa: CASSEGSGGANEQFF